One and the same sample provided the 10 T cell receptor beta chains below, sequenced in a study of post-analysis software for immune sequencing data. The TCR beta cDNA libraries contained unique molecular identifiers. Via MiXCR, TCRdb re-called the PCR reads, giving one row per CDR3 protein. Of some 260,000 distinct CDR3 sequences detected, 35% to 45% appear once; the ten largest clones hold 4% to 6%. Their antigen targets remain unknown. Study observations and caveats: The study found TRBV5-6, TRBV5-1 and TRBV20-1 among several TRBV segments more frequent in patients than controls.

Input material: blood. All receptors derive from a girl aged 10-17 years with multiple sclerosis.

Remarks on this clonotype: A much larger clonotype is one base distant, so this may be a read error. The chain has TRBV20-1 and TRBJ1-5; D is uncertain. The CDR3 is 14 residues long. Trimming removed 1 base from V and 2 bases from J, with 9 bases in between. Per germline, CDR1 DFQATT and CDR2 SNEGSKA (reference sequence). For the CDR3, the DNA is TGCAGTGCTAGAGGGGTGTATGGCAATCAGCCCCAGCATTTT. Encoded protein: CSARGVYGNQPQHF.

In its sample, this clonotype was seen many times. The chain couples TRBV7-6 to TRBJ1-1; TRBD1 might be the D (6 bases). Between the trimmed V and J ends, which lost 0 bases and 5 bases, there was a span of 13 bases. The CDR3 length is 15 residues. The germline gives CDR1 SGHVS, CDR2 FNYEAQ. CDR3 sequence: CASSLAAGARTEAFF. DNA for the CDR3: TGTGCCAGCAGCTTAGCCGCAGGGGCCAGGACTGAAGCTTTCTTT.

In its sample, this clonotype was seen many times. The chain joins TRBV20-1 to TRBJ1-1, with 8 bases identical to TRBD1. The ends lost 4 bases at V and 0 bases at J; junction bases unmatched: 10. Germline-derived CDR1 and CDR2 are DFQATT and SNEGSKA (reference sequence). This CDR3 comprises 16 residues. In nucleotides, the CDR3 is TGCAGTGCTATGTACGGACAGGGCATCATGAACACTGAAGCTTTCTTT. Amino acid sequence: CSAMYGQGIMNTEAFF.

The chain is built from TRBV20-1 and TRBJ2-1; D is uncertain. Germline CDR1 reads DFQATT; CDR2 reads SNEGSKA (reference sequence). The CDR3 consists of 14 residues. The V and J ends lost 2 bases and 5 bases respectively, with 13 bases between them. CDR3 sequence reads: CSARSQNYHNEQFF. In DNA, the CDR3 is TGCAGTGCTAGATCTCAGAACTACCACAATGAGCAGTTCTTC.

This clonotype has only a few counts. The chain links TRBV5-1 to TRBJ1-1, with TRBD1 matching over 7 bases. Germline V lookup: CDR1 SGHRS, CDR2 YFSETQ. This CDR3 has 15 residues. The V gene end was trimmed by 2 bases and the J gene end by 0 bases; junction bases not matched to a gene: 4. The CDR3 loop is CASSFSGTVNTEAFF. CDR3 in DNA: TGCGCCAGCAGCTTCTCCGGGACAGTGAACACTGAAGCTTTCTTT.

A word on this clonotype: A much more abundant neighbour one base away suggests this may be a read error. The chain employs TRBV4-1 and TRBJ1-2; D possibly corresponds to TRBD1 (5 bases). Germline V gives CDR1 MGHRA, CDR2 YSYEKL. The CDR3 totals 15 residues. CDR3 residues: CANSQDRSRVHGYTF. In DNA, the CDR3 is TGCGCCAACAGCCAAGATAGAAGCAGGGTACATGGCTACACCTTC.

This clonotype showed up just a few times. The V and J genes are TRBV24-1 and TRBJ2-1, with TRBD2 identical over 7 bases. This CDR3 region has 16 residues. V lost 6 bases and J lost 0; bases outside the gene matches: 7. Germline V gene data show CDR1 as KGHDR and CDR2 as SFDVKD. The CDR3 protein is CATSRIGGDSYNEQFF. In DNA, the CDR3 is TGTGCCACCAGTCGAATTGGGGGGGACTCCTACAATGAGCAGTTCTTC.

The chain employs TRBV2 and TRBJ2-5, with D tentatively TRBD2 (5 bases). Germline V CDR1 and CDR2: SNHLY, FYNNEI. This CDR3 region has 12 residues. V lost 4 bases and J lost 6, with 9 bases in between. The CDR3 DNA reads TGTGCCAGCAGTGGGCTAGCACAGACCCAGTACTTC. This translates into CASSGLAQTQYF.

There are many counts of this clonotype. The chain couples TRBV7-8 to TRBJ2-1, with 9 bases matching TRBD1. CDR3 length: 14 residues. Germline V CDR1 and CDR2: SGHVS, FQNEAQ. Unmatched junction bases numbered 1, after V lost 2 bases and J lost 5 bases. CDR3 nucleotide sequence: TGTGCCAGCAGCTTAACAGGGGGCCACAATGAGCAGTTCTTC. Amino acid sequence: CASSLTGGHNEQFF. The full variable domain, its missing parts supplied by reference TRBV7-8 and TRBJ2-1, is GAGVSQSPRYKVAKRGQDVALRCDPISGHVSLFWYQQALGQGPEFLTYFQNEAQLDKSGLPSDRFFAERPEGSVSTLKIQRTQQEDSAVYLCASSLTGGHNEQFFGPGTRLTVL.

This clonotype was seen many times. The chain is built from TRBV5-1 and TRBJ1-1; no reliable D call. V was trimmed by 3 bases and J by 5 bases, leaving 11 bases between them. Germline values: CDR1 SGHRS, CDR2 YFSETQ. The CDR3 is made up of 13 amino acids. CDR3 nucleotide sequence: TGCGCCAGCAGCTCTAGTCGGGGTACTGAAGCTTTCTTT. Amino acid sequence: CASSSSRGTEAFF.